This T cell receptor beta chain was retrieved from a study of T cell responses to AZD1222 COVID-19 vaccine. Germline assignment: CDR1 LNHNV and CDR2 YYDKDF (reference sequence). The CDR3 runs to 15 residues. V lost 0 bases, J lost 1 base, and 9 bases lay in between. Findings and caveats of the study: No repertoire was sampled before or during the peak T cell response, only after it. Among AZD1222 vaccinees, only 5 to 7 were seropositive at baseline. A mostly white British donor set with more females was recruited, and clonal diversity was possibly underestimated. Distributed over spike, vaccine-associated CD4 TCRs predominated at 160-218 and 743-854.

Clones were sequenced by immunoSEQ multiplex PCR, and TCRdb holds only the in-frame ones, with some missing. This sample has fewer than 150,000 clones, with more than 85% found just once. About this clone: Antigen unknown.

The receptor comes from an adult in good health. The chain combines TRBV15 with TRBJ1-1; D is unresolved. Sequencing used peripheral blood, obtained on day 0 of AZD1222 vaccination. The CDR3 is CATSRDQRENTEAFF. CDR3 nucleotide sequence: TGTGCCACCAGCAGAGACCAACGGGAGAACACTGAAGCTTTCTTT.